The source of this TCR beta chain is a study of blood T cells in healthy people across ages. General study points: From one million sequenced T cells, diversity estimates were lower bounds.

The ends lost 5 bases at V and 2 bases at J; junction bases unmatched: 7. The CDR3 is 15 amino acids. The germline V gene has CDR1 SGHVS and CDR2 FNYEAQ. This clonotype came up a few times. Its matching antigen is unknown. Through a sample-barcoded 5' primer and a J-beta primer mix, a second PCR was run for roughly 6 to 11 cycles. The authors tagged each cDNA molecule using a template-switch adaptor with 12 random nucleotides. Individual samples furnished no less than 2.5 million CDR3-containing paired-end reads apiece. MiXCR, applied by TCRdb to the 5' RACE reads, yields one record per CDR3 protein. Of 1.5 million to 1.9 million distinct CDR3 sequences listed, approximately 39% were seen once; the top ten hold approximately 4%.

This rearrangement joins TRBV7-6 to TRBJ2-3; 7 nucleotides agree with TRBD1. Sequences were obtained from blood. This clonotype was sampled from a young woman in good health. The CDR3 loop reads CASSHRDSYTDTQYF. The CDR3 DNA reads as TGTGCCAGCAGCCACCGGGACAGCTACACAGATACGCAGTATTTT.